Given below is one TCR beta chain in context. This specimen comes from a study of T cell responses to AZD1222 COVID-19 vaccine. Some clones are missing from TCRdb's copy, which holds only in-frame ones; the method was immunoSEQ multiplex PCR. The data contain about 120,000 clones, approximately 90% of them singletons. This CDR3 is 14 amino acids long. Trimming took 5 bases from V and 4 from J, leaving 15 bases between them. Germline loops: CDR1 SGHNT, CDR2 YYREEE (reference sequence). The TCR sequence derives from an adult in good health. V gene TRBV5-4 combines with J gene TRBJ1-2; D is unclear. Sequencing was performed on peripheral blood, taken on day 0 of AZD1222 vaccination. The CDR3: CASSPGSEFYGYTF. DNA for the CDR3: TGTGCCAGCAGTCCCGGAAGTGAATTCTATGGCTACACCTTC.